This T cell receptor beta chain was identified during a study of shared clonotypes between healthy human individuals. The overall study: CD4 naive and memory got three plates each, CD8 naive two, CD8 memory one.

CDR3 length: 14 residues. The V gene's germline CDR1 is GTSNPN and CDR2 SVGIG (reference sequence). V was clipped by 3 bases and J by 1 base; unmatched bases: 4. As regards this clone: Its antigen is not identified.

Assay used: immunoSEQ multiplex PCR; TCRdb lists only in-frame clones, some missing. The table shows some 2,500,000 clones, with 93% occurring only once. Whole-study results and caveats: Since donors were few, the genetic and exposure-history diversity represented was limited.

This rearrangement joins TRBV30 to TRBJ1-1; 8 positions agree with TRBD1. Input material: naive CD4+ T cells from PBMCs. This sample's subset: CD45RA+ positively selected. This TCR was sampled from a man between 18 and 35 years old in good health. Some clones in this sample may be carry-over from other donors' samples. CDR3 nucleotides: TGTGCCTGGAGCCGACAGGGGAAGAACACTGAAGCTTTCTTT. Protein product: CAWSRQGKNTEAFF.